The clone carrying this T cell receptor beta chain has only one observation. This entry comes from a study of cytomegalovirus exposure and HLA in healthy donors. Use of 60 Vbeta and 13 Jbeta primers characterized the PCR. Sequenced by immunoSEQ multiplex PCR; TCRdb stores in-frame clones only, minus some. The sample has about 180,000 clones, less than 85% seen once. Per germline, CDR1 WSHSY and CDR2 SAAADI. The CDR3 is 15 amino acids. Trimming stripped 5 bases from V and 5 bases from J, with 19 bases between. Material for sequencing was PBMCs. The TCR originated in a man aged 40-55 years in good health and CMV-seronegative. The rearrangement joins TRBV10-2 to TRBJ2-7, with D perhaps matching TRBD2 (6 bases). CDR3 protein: CASSITSGVGNEQYF. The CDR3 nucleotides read TGCGCCAGCAGTATTACTTCGGGGGTGGGGAACGAGCAGTACTTC.